Following are 27 T cell receptor beta chains from one sample sequenced in a study of blood T cell repertoires in COVID-19. Measured with immunoSEQ multiplex PCR; TCRdb has only the in-frame clones, and not every one. The sample carries about 210,000 clones, approximately 89% recorded once. Sequencing input: peripheral blood. The receptors were sampled from a woman aged 40 to 49 with acute or convalescent COVID-19.

V gene TRBV7-8 combines with J gene TRBJ1-1; D call uncertain. The V end was cut by 3 bases, the J end by 1 base, with 18 bases between. Germline V CDR1 and CDR2: SGHVS, FQNEAQ. The CDR3 is 17 residues long. This chain's CDR3 is CASSFIDPGAGNTEAFF. The CDR3 DNA reads TGTGCCAGCAGCTTTATAGATCCGGGAGCCGGGAACACTGAAGCTTTCTTT.

CDR3 loop: CSVEATLSTDTQYF. CDR3 DNA: TGCAGCGTTGAAGCGACTCTTTCCACAGATACGCAGTATTTT. This chain connects TRBV29-1 to TRBJ2-3, with D hard to call. The CDR3 loop spans 14 amino acids. CDR1 is SQVTM, CDR2 ANQGSEA, per germline. Between the trimmed V and J ends, which lost 1 base and 2 bases, there was a span of 10 bases.

This chain connects TRBV5-1 to TRBJ2-3, with 13 bases matching TRBD2. Trimming took 2 bases from V and 2 from J; bases not matched to a gene: 5. The CDR3 extends over 17 amino acids. Germline V gives CDR1 SGHRS, CDR2 YFSETQ. DNA for the CDR3: TGCGCCAGCAGCTTAGGACTAGCGGGGGCCTCCACAGATACGCAGTATTTT. Translating it yields CASSLGLAGASTDTQYF.

The chain uses TRBV7-2 and TRBJ1-2; D ambiguous. V was trimmed by 5 bases and J by 4 bases, leaving 17 bases between them. The CDR3 is 15 residues long. Germline V gene sequence: CDR1 SGHTA, CDR2 FQGNSA. For the CDR3, the DNA is TGTGCCAGCAGCCCAGACGGGATTCTAGCCTATGGCTACACCTTC. Translated: CASSPDGILAYGYTF.

The chain has TRBV5-1 and TRBJ2-7; 8 bases are shared with TRBD1. Per germline, CDR1 SGHRS and CDR2 YFSETQ. J gave up 5 bases and V 2 bases, and 6 bases lay outside the gene matches. CDR3 size: 14 residues. CDR3 sequence: CASSFGQGGDEQYV. The CDR3 bases are TGCGCCAGCAGCTTTGGACAGGGAGGAGACGAGCAGTACGTC.

V gene TRBV19 combines with J gene TRBJ1-1, with TRBD1 matching over 10 bases. After removal of 7 bases from V and 3 bases from J, the junction contained 14 bases not matched to a gene. This CDR3 contains 17 residues. Germline CDR1 is LNHDA and CDR2 is SQIVND (reference sequence). This CDR3 reads CASTPDRGRFGDTEAFF. The CDR3 nucleotides read TGTGCCAGTACCCCGGACAGGGGGAGGTTTGGGGACACTGAAGCTTTCTTT.

The chain carries TRBV7-9 and TRBJ2-3; 10 bases align to TRBD1. V gave up 5 bases and J gave up 2 bases; unmatched junction bases: 4. This CDR3 contains 15 residues. CDR1 and CDR2 (germline): SEHNR, FQNEAQ (reference sequence). The CDR3 nucleotides are TGTGCCAGCAGCCCCGGACAGGGGGACACAGATACGCAGTATTTT. It specifies CASSPGQGDTDTQYF.

The chain joins TRBV14 to TRBJ2-7, with D tentatively TRBD1 (6 bases). Germline-derived CDR1 and CDR2 are SGHDN and FVKESK. Trimming removed 4 bases from V and 3 bases from J, with 10 bases in between. The CDR3 spans 13 residues. CDR3 nucleotides: TGTGCCAGCAGCCGGGACACAAACTACGAGCAGTACGTC. It translates to CASSRDTNYEQYV.

This clone appeared a single time. This chain connects TRBV10-1 to TRBJ1-1; 8 bases line up with TRBD1. The CDR3 runs 13 residues. CDR1 is WNHNN and CDR2 is SYGVQD in the germline V gene (reference sequence). V trimming: 5 bases; J trimming: 6 bases; junction bases outside the gene matches: 5. CDR3: CASSLQGGSEAFF. CDR3 DNA sequence: TGCGCCAGCAGTTTACAGGGGGGCTCTGAAGCTTTCTTT.

This chain links TRBV4-1 with TRBJ2-2; 11 bases agree with TRBD2. The trim removed 4 bases at V and 3 bases at J, leaving 16 bases unmatched. Germline V gene lookup returns CDR1 MGHRA and CDR2 YSYEKL. This CDR3 spans 20 amino acids. CDR3: CASSLPEWLAGGRDTGELFF. CDR3 nucleotides: TGCGCCAGCAGCCTCCCCGAGTGGCTAGCGGGGGGCCGCGACACCGGGGAGCTGTTTTTT.

V gene TRBV19 combines with J gene TRBJ1-1; 8 nucleotides match TRBD1. V lost 6 bases, J lost 0 bases, and 6 bases stayed unmatched. In germline, CDR1 is LNHDA, CDR2 SQIVND (reference sequence). The CDR3 is 15 amino acids. This CDR3 reads CASRIRTGMNTEAFF. The CDR3 nucleotides read TGTGCCAGTAGAATCAGGACAGGGATGAACACTGAAGCTTTCTTT.

The gene calls are TRBV6-1 and TRBJ2-7; TRBD1 matches at 9 bases. Trimming cost V 0 bases and J 4 bases; bases outside gene matches: 4. The CDR3 extends over 15 amino acids. Germline values: CDR1 MNHNS, CDR2 SASEGT. CDR3 nucleotide sequence: TGTGCCAGCAGTGAAGCCCAGACAGGGGGGTACGAGCAGTACGTC. Residues: CASSEAQTGGYEQYV.

The chain joins TRBV7-2 to TRBJ2-5; D unresolved. This CDR3 has 13 amino acids. Between the trimmed V and J ends, which lost 3 bases and 5 bases, there was a span of 10 bases. CDR1 and CDR2 from the germline V gene are SGHTA and FQGNSA. The CDR3 DNA follows: TGTGCCAGCAGCTTTGCCCGGTCGGAGACCCAGTACTTC. It translates to CASSFARSETQYF.

The genes are TRBV29-1 and TRBJ1-5; D gene ambiguous. Deletions cut 4 bases from V and 1 base from J, with 8 bases between. The CDR3 consists of 13 residues. CDR1 is SQVTM and CDR2 is ANQGSEA in the germline V gene. CDR3 loop: CSVGGVSNQPQHF. DNA for the CDR3: TGCAGCGTTGGGGGAGTGAGCAATCAGCCCCAGCATTTT.

Worth noting for this clone: At one end the junction does not follow the germline gene, possibly because of a read error. The chain links TRBV4-1 to TRBJ1-2; 7 bases are a match to TRBD1. The CDR3 sequence is 15 residues long. Germline assignment: CDR1 MGHRA and CDR2 YSYEKL. As DNA, the CDR3 is TGCGCCAGCAGCCAAGATAACTTTGGAGGGGGCCGAGGGAATTTC. Amino acid sequence: CASSQDNFGGGRGNF.

This clone was detected only a few times. The chain is built from TRBV5-1 and TRBJ1-1; weak D call: TRBD1 (5 bases). V dropped 5 bases and J dropped 3 bases, with 14 bases sitting between them. The CDR3 consists of 14 residues. The germline CDR1 and CDR2 sequences are SGHRS and YFSETQ. DNA for the CDR3: TGCGCCAGCAGTATCCAGGGCTCGGACACTGAAGCTTTCTTT. Translation gives CASSIQGSDTEAFF.

The J gene is TRBJ2-2, the V gene TRBV27; a weak D match, TRBD1 (5 bases). V lost 4 bases and J 12 bases, leaving 21 bases between the germline ends. From germline, CDR1 is MNHEY and CDR2 SMNVEV (reference sequence). The CDR3 has 15 residues. This CDR3 reads CASSYFSRTPVKLFF. In DNA, the CDR3 is TGTGCCAGCAGTTACTTTTCGCGGACACCGGTGAAGCTGTTTTTT.

The CDR3, as DNA: TGTGCCACCAGTGAGTCATTTACAGGGGGCACAGATACGCAGTATTTT. This encodes CATSESFTGGTDTQYF. The genes are TRBV24-1 and TRBJ2-3, with 7 bases that match TRBD1. The germline V gene has CDR1 KGHDR and CDR2 SFDVKD. The CDR3 runs to 16 residues. Trimming cost V 4 bases and J 1 base; bases outside gene matches: 7.

This clone showed up just a few times. The chain has TRBV3-1 (or the pseudogene TRBV3-2) and TRBJ2-3; D gene ambiguous. The CDR3 runs to 14 residues. Germline V CDR1 and CDR2: LGHDT, YNNKEL (reference sequence). Deletions cut 1 base from V and 4 bases from J, with 9 bases between. CDR3 nucleotide sequence: TGTGCCAGCAGCCAAGTTGCCCGGGCAGATACGCAGTATTTT. Protein product: CASSQVARADTQYF.

This clone was seen only once. The J gene is TRBJ1-5, the V gene TRBV5-1; 11 nucleotides line up with TRBD1. The V and J ends lost 4 bases and 6 bases, in that order; junction bases with no gene match: 3. Germline V gives CDR1 SGHRS, CDR2 YFSETQ. The CDR3 spans 14 residues. The CDR3 region has the DNA TGCGCCAGCAGCGTGGGACAGGGGGGTCAGCCCCAGCATTTT. Translation: CASSVGQGGQPQHF.

The chain uses TRBV15 and TRBJ1-1; possibly TRBD1 for D (6 bases). Germline V gene data show CDR1 as LNHNV and CDR2 as YYDKDF (reference sequence). V shed 2 bases and J shed 1 base, with 14 bases lying between them. There are 16 residues in the CDR3. The CDR3 DNA reads as TGTGCCACCAGCAGACAACGGGGGGCGGCGAACACTGAAGCTTTCTTT. Translation gives CATSRQRGAANTEAFF.

The chain joins TRBV7-2 to TRBJ2-1; 9 nucleotides align to TRBD2. The V and J ends lost 1 base and 9 bases, in that order; junction bases with no gene match: 7. Per the germline V gene, CDR1 is SGHTA and CDR2 is FQGNSA. The CDR3 loop spans 15 amino acids. The chain's CDR3 is CASSLDSSGAFEQFF. The CDR3 coding sequence is TGTGCCAGCAGCTTAGATTCTAGCGGGGCTTTTGAGCAGTTCTTC.

The V call is TRBV15, the J call TRBJ2-5; possible D gene TRBD2, 5 bases. Germline assignment: CDR1 LNHNV and CDR2 YYDKDF (reference sequence). This CDR3 has 15 residues. The V gene lost 4 bases and the J gene lost 0 bases, with 12 bases spanning the gap. The CDR3 is CATSNQRADQETQYF. Here the CDR3 DNA reads TGTGCCACCAGCAACCAGAGGGCGGACCAAGAGACCCAGTACTTC. Based on the CDR3 plus reference TRBV15 and TRBJ2-5, the full variable domain is DAMVIQNPRYQVTQFGKPVTLSCSQTLNHNVMYWYQQKSSQAPKLLFHYYDKDFNNEADTPDNFQSRRPNTSFCFLDIRSPGLGDTAMYLCATSNQRADQETQYFGPGTRLLVL.

V gene TRBV7-8 combines with J gene TRBJ1-4; 7 nucleotides agree with TRBD1. V shed 4 bases, J shed 2 bases, and the junction held 7 bases outside the gene matches. This CDR3 has 16 amino acids. Germline CDR1 reads SGHVS; CDR2 reads FQNEAQ. The CDR3 loop reads CASSSGQFLTNEKLFF. The CDR3 DNA follows: TGTGCCAGCAGCTCGGGACAGTTCTTGACTAATGAAAAACTGTTTTTT.

The chain is built from TRBV29-1 and TRBJ1-3; D gene ambiguous. The V gene's germline CDR1 is SQVTM and CDR2 ANQGSEA. The length of the CDR3 is 13 residues. Trimming shortened V by 7 bases and J by 0 bases, and 10 bases separated the two germline ends. Here the CDR3 reads CSARYSSGNTIYF. In DNA form, the CDR3 reads TGCAGCGCCCGCTACAGCTCTGGAAACACCATATATTTT.

The chain carries TRBV27 and TRBJ2-1, with D uncertain. V dropped 6 bases and J dropped 5 bases, with 11 bases sitting between them. CDR1 is MNHEY, CDR2 SMNVEV, per germline (reference sequence). This CDR3 comprises 13 residues. CDR3 amino acids: CASSRLLNNEQFF. The CDR3 DNA sequence: TGTGCCAGCAGCAGGCTCCTGAACAATGAGCAGTTCTTC.

The genes are TRBV14 and TRBJ1-4; 7 bases agree with TRBD1. The CDR3 spans 15 residues. The trim removed 1 base at V and 8 bases at J, leaving 7 bases unmatched. The germline CDR1 and CDR2 sequences are SGHDN and FVKESK. The CDR3 here is CASSQAATGPEKLFF. The CDR3 DNA reads TGTGCCAGCAGCCAAGCCGCGACAGGGCCCGAAAAACTGTTTTTT. The full variable domain, rest sourced from reference TRBV14 and TRBJ1-4, is EAGVTQFPSHSVIEKGQTVTLRCDPISGHDNLYWYRRVMGKEIKFLLHFVKESKQDESGMPNNRFLAERTGGTYSTLKVQPAELEDSGVYFCASSQAATGPEKLFFGSGTQLSVL.